What follows describes a single T cell receptor beta chain. Primers included in the PCR were 60 Vbeta and 13 Jbeta primers. Libraries were prepared by immunoSEQ multiplex PCR; TCRdb keeps only in-frame clonotypes and omits some of them. The data show 150,000 or so clones, with roughly 73% seen just once and 1.5% to 2% held by the top ten. Germline assignment: CDR1 MNHNS and CDR2 SASEGT. Trimming removed 4 bases from V and 4 bases from J; junction bases left unmatched: 6. There are 15 residues in the CDR3. This entry belongs to a study of cytomegalovirus exposure and HLA in healthy donors. This sequence joins TRBV6-1 and TRBJ2-1; 8 bases are a match to TRBD1. The source is a woman aged 18-29 years in good health and CMV-seronegative. The sequencing input was PBMCs. The CDR3 DNA follows: TGTGCCAGCAGTGGCAGGGGGCAATCTTACAATGAGCAGTTCTTC. Its protein is CASSGRGQSYNEQFF.